Listed below are T cell receptor beta chains from one sample, sequenced in a study of T cell responses to AZD1222 COVID-19 vaccine. Method: immunoSEQ multiplex PCR; TCRdb's copy keeps in-frame clones and lacks some. The table shows 100,000 to 150,000 clones, with approximately 88% occurring only once. Here the sequenced sample was peripheral blood, taken on day 0 of AZD1222 vaccination. The origin of the receptors is an adult in good health. CDR3s include the opening cysteine and the closing phenylalanine or tryptophan.

V gene	J gene	CDR3 protein
TRBV27	TRBJ2-1	CASSWTSGRTFEQFF
TRBV19	TRBJ1-3	CASSIGESFSGNTIYF
TRBV7-9	TRBJ1-6	CASSLSGGPRGSPLHF
TRBV7-8	TRBJ2-7	CASSLEGGFYEQYF
TRBV15	TRBJ2-7	CATSRETGEGGEQYF
TRBV5-5	TRBJ2-5	CASSFHQSGSYQETQYF
TRBV11-3	TRBJ1-1	CASSSQAGRRGTEAFF
TRBV2	TRBJ1-2	CASSDGYGYTF
TRBV5-4	TRBJ2-2	CASKYRGGDTGELFF
TRBV11-2	TRBJ2-1	CASSLGRFENEQFF
TRBV27	TRBJ1-6	CASSPRQSLSYNSPLHF
TRBV3-1/TRBV3-2	TRBJ1-6	CASSQGVSYNSPLHF
TRBV5-1	TRBJ1-3	CASSSWTGSGNTIYF
TRBV7-3	TRBJ2-3	CASSPLAGVGTDTQYF
TRBV28	TRBJ1-6	CASSGGWDRHNSPLHF
TRBV19	TRBJ1-2	CASSSSTGYGYTF
TRBV18	TRBJ1-5	CASSPGRDQPQHF
TRBV12-3/TRBV12-4	TRBJ2-1	CASSTDRFNEQFF
TRBV12-3/TRBV12-4	TRBJ2-1	CASKYGQVNEFF
TRBV7-3	TRBJ2-3	CASSPSGGLDTQYF
TRBV27	TRBJ1-5	CASSLQGFNQPQHF
TRBV2	TRBJ2-5	CASSPDNQETQYF
TRBV4-1	TRBJ2-3	CASSLGIRDWGDTQYF
TRBV21-1	TRBJ2-7	CASSKALGQGARAYEQYF
TRBV11-3	TRBJ2-1	CASSFSGVNEQFF
TRBV9	TRBJ2-7	CASSPRLAEGDEQYF
TRBV28	TRBJ2-7	CASSIQANEQYF
TRBV28	TRBJ2-1	CASSPTYNEQFF
TRBV28	TRBJ2-5	CASTPDRGGETQYF
TRBV20-1	TRBJ2-5	CSASTPGLAGEETQYF
TRBV5-1	TRBJ2-7	CASSSTGTEFGNF
TRBV3-1/TRBV3-2	TRBJ2-7	CASSQEGRANSYEQYF
TRBV5-1	TRBJ2-7	CASSFGSGLRAGEQYF
TRBV27	TRBJ2-7	CASSLLALPTYEQYF
TRBV28	TRBJ1-5	CASSWHNSNQPQHF